The 24 T cell receptor beta chains reported below all come from one sample, sequenced in a study of blood T cell repertoires in COVID-19 (dated by TCRdb to about 2020). Receptor amplification or capture employed the immunoSEQ multiplex PCR assay. Drawn from immuneACCESS, this table holds only the in-frame rearrangements with V and J called that TCRdb kept. Clones are partly lost; checked studies trace under half to an unresolved V gene and leave the rest unexplained. The sample table lists 250,000 or so clones, nearly 95% of them with a count of one. 0.83% of the sample belongs to the ten largest clones. The sequenced sample was peripheral blood. The receptors originated from a man aged 25 to 45 with COVID-19, enrolled during active disease.

The gene calls are TRBV5-1 and TRBJ2-3; TRBD1 aligns across 11 bases. Germline-derived CDR1 and CDR2 are SGHRS and YFSETQ. This CDR3 comprises 17 residues. V lost 5 bases to trimming and J lost 2 bases; unmatched junction nucleotides: 10. CDR3 loop: CASSWTGGSSDTDTQYF. The DNA for the CDR3 is TGCGCCAGCAGTTGGACAGGGGGCTCTTCAGACACAGATACGCAGTATTTT.

This clone was seen once. V gene TRBV9 combines with J gene TRBJ2-3, with 9 bases matching TRBD2. The CDR3 covers 15 residues. V lost 2 bases to trimming and J lost 2 bases; unmatched junction nucleotides: 3. Germline V gene data show CDR1 as SGDLS and CDR2 as YYNGEE. In DNA form, the CDR3 reads TGTGCCAGCAGCGTCGGCGGGGGGGCCACAGATACGCAGTATTTT. Amino acids: CASSVGGGATDTQYF. Full variable domain (missing parts from reference TRBV9 and TRBJ2-3): DSGVTQTPKHLITATGQRVTLRCSPRSGDLSVYWYQQSLDQGLQFLIQYYNGEERAKGNILERFSAQQFPDLHSELNLSSLELGDSALYFCASSVGGGATDTQYFGPGTRLTVL.

The chain uses TRBV6-5 and TRBJ2-3; D not resolved. Germline CDR1 MNHEY, CDR2 SVGAGI. Trimming removed 5 bases from V and 5 bases from J, with 14 bases in between. The CDR3 runs 14 residues. The DNA for the CDR3 is TGTGCCAGCAGTCCCAGGCAGGTGGGAGATACGCAGTATTTT. It is translated as CASSPRQVGDTQYF.

This clone was seen a single time. The rearrangement links TRBV2 to TRBJ1-2, with D hard to call. CDR3 size: 13 residues. Trimming removed 5 bases from V and 2 bases from J, with 9 bases in between. Germline CDR1 and CDR2: SNHLY and FYNNEI. The CDR3 DNA follows: TGTGCCAGCAGTCCAACAGTGAACTATGGCTACACCTTC. This sequence encodes CASSPTVNYGYTF.

J is TRBJ2-3 and V is TRBV9; D remains unclear. The germline V and J ends were trimmed by 5 bases and 2 bases, with 15 bases remaining between them. CDR1 and CDR2 from the germline V gene are SGDLS and YYNGEE. The CDR3 runs to 15 residues. This chain's CDR3 is CASSESGLHTDTQYF. For the CDR3, the DNA is TGTGCCAGCAGTGAGTCTGGGCTCCACACAGATACGCAGTATTTT.

The chain combines TRBV3-1 (or the pseudogene TRBV3-2) with TRBJ2-3, with TRBD2 as a possible D gene (5 bases). The CDR3 contains 16 residues. The V end was cut by 1 base, the J end by 2 bases, with 13 bases between. The germline gives CDR1 LGHDT, CDR2 YNNKEL (reference sequence). The CDR3 loop is CASSQGGFGDTDTQYF. The DNA of the CDR3 is TGTGCCAGCAGCCAAGGTGGGTTCGGGGACACAGATACGCAGTATTTT.

This chain uses TRBV5-6 with TRBJ2-6; 7 bases align to TRBD1. This CDR3 has 14 amino acids. The junction had 1 base not matched to a gene; V was cut back by 3 bases and J by 4 bases. In germline, CDR1 is SGHDT, CDR2 YYEEEE. This chain's CDR3 is CASSYRGGANVLTF. The CDR3, as DNA: TGTGCCAGCAGCTACAGGGGAGGGGCCAACGTCCTGACTTTC.

The chain recombines TRBV5-1 with TRBJ2-2, with 9 bases matching TRBD2. Trimming removed 10 bases from V and 7 bases from J; junction bases left unmatched: 17. The germline V gene has CDR1 SGHRS and CDR2 YFSETQ. This CDR3 contains 16 residues. The CDR3: CARRLARGGAVGELFF. The CDR3 bases are TGCGCCCGCCGCTTGGCCCGCGGGGGGGCAGTCGGGGAGCTGTTTTTT.

J is TRBJ2-7 and V is TRBV4-1, with D possibly matching TRBD2 (5 bases). Deletions cut 0 bases from V and 0 bases from J, with 18 bases between. There are 18 residues in the CDR3. CDR1 and CDR2 (germline): MGHRA, YSYEKL. CDR3 amino acids: CASSQESQEAGVSYEQYF. For the CDR3, the DNA is TGCGCCAGCAGCCAAGAATCCCAGGAGGCCGGTGTCTCCTACGAGCAGTACTTC.

This chain links TRBV6-5 with TRBJ1-2; tentative D call: TRBD1 (6 bases). This CDR3 comprises 13 residues. Trimming left V 5 bases short and J 4 bases short, with 11 bases between. Per the germline V gene, CDR1 is MNHEY and CDR2 is SVGAGI. CDR3 region: CASSTRTVYGYTF. CDR3 DNA sequence: TGTGCCAGCAGTACCAGGACAGTCTATGGCTACACCTTC.

The genes are TRBV5-1 and TRBJ1-3; unclear D gene. This CDR3 is built from 16 residues. From germline, CDR1 is SGHRS and CDR2 YFSETQ. The V end lost 4 bases, the J end lost 0 bases, and 14 bases lay between the germline ends. DNA for the CDR3: TGCGCCAGCAGCGTAACAGAGCCCTTCTCTGGAAACACCATATATTTT. Amino acids: CASSVTEPFSGNTIYF.

The V gene is TRBV5-1, the J gene TRBJ1-1, with D unclear. Germline V gene data show CDR1 as SGHRS and CDR2 as YFSETQ. This CDR3 is built from 16 residues. V was cut by 6 bases and J by 0 bases, with 18 bases left in between. The CDR3 DNA reads TGCGCCAGCAAGTTAGGTCACGGAGATTTGAACACTGAAGCTTTCTTT. Amino acids: CASKLGHGDLNTEAFF.

CDR3 amino acids: CASSPRSLFRDTEAFF. The CDR3 bases are TGTGCCAGCAGCCCCAGATCTCTTTTCAGGGACACTGAAGCTTTCTTT. The rearrangement links TRBV11-2 to TRBJ1-1, with D possibly matching TRBD1 (5 bases). V was clipped by 5 bases and J by 3 bases, with 19 bases between them. Looked up from germline, CDR1 is SGHAT and CDR2 is FQNNGV. This CDR3 comprises 16 residues.

The table lists this clone with a count of one. The rearrangement uses TRBV5-3 and TRBJ1-1; maybe TRBD1 (5 bases). TRBV5-3 is reported as an ORF; its role is uncertain. The CDR3 consists of 14 residues. With 2 bases removed from V and 3 bases from J, the gap between germline ends came to 11 bases. CDR3 nucleotide sequence: TGTGCCAGAAGCTTCGGGGGAGTGGACACTGAAGCTTTCTTT. Protein product: CARSFGGVDTEAFF.

This chain uses TRBV2 with TRBJ1-3; D not certain. The V end lost 8 bases, the J end lost 2 bases, and 13 bases lay between the germline ends. There are 14 residues in the CDR3. Germline V gene lookup returns CDR1 SNHLY and CDR2 FYNNEI. The CDR3 loop reads CASQEGFAGNTIYF. The CDR3 nucleotides are TGTGCCAGCCAGGAGGGCTTTGCTGGAAACACCATATATTTT.

The chain carries TRBV4-1 and TRBJ2-7; tentative D call: TRBD2 (5 bases). V shed 2 bases and J shed 3 bases, with 8 bases lying between them. Germline CDR1 MGHRA, CDR2 YSYEKL. The length of the CDR3 is 13 residues. CDR3 DNA sequence: TGCGCCAGCAGCCAACAACTAGACTACGAGCAGTACTTC. Its translation is CASSQQLDYEQYF.

The chain recombines TRBV19 with TRBJ1-1; possible D gene TRBD1, 6 bases. Germline CDR1 is LNHDA and CDR2 is SQIVND (reference sequence). The CDR3 sequence is 13 residues long. V was trimmed by 6 bases and J by 1 base, leaving 9 bases between them. The CDR3 loop is CASSEQGNTEAFF. DNA of the CDR3: TGTGCCAGTAGCGAACAGGGGAACACTGAAGCTTTCTTT. Combining the CDR3 with reference TRBV19 and TRBJ1-1 gives the whole variable domain DGGITQSPKYLFRKEGQNVTLSCEQNLNHDAMYWYRQDPGQGLRLIYYSQIVNDFQKGDIAEGYSVSREKKESFPLTVTSAQKNPTAFYLCASSEQGNTEAFFGQGTRLTVV.

This clone was seen only once. The rearrangement joins TRBV7-2 to TRBJ2-7; 8 bases are a match to TRBD1. The germline CDR1 and CDR2 sequences are SGHTA and FQGNSA. V dropped 4 bases and J dropped 4; count of bases not matched to a gene: 15. The CDR3 is 17 amino acids. The CDR3 region has the DNA TGTGCCAGCAGCTCGACATCAGGACAGGGTTCTTTTTACGAGCAGTACTTC. Protein: CASSSTSGQGSFYEQYF. Full variable domain (outside the CDR3, taken from reference TRBV7-2 and TRBJ2-7): GAGVSQSPSNKVTEKGKDVELRCDPISGHTALYWYRQSLGQGLEFLIYFQGNSAPDKSGLPSDRFSAERTGGSVSTLTIQRTQQEDSAVYLCASSSTSGQGSFYEQYFGPGTRLTVT.

This clone was counted once. CDR3 amino acids: CASTSRSGGGYTF. In nucleotides, the CDR3 is TGTGCCAGCACCTCACGGTCCGGGGGTGGCTACACCTTC. The chain has TRBV7-9 and TRBJ1-2; possibly TRBD1 for D (5 bases). Trimming removed 7 bases at V and 7 bases at J, with 16 bases between. CDR1 and CDR2 from the germline V gene are SEHNR and FQNEAQ (reference sequence). The CDR3 is 13 amino acids.

The genes are TRBV10-1 and TRBJ1-4, with unresolved D. CDR1 WNHNN and CDR2 SYGVQD come from the germline V gene (reference sequence). The CDR3 length is 13 residues. Trimming removed 3 bases at V and 8 bases at J, with 10 bases between. In DNA, the CDR3 is TGCGCCAGCAGTGAAACAGTTGGCGAAAAACTGTTTTTT. This translates into CASSETVGEKLFF.

The rearrangement joins TRBV29-1 to TRBJ1-5; maybe TRBD1 (6 bases). The CDR3 has 13 residues. Trimming left V 4 bases short and J 6 bases short, with 13 bases between. In germline, CDR1 is SQVTM, CDR2 ANQGSEA. CDR3 in DNA: TGCAGCGTTGGTTTTGGGGGCGGTCAGCCCCAGCATTTT. This translates into CSVGFGGGQPQHF.

This chain uses TRBV12-3 or TRBV12-4 with TRBJ1-5, with D tentatively TRBD1 (6 bases). V was shortened by 5 bases and J by 5 bases, with 10 bases between the two germline ends. CDR3 length equals 13 residues. This chain's CDR3 is CASSPRTDQPQHF. CDR3 in DNA: TGTGCCAGCAGTCCCCGGACAGATCAGCCCCAGCATTTT.

This rearrangement joins TRBV6-5 to TRBJ1-1; D might be TRBD1 (5 bases). This CDR3 spans 14 amino acids. The germline V gene encodes CDR1 MNHEY and CDR2 SVGAGI. Trimming removed 6 bases from V and 1 base from J, with 12 bases in between. The CDR3, as DNA: TGTGCCAGCAGGCCGGGACTCGCGAACACTGAAGCTTTCTTT. This encodes CASRPGLANTEAFF.

The chain couples TRBV5-4 to TRBJ1-3; 9 bases align to TRBD1. CDR3 size: 15 residues. Germline V gives CDR1 SGHNT, CDR2 YYREEE (reference sequence). V was pared by 0 bases and J by 3 bases, with 1 base of the junction left unmatched. As DNA, the CDR3 is TGTGCCAGCAGCTTGGAGACAGGGGGTGGAAACACCATATATTTT. This translates into CASSLETGGGNTIYF.